These 19 T cell receptor beta chains share one sample of origin, sequenced in a study of post-analysis software for immune sequencing data. Findings of the study overall: About five TRBV segments were more frequent in patients than controls; TRBV5-6, TRBV5-1 and TRBV20-1 belonged to this group.

Their specific antigens are unknown. Unique molecular identifiers were built into the TCR beta cDNA libraries. Via MiXCR, TCRdb re-called the PCR reads, giving one row per CDR3 protein. The data contain approximately 350,000 distinct CDR3 sequences, roughly 36% of them singletons. Sequencing used blood. The receptors here all came from a girl between 10 and 17 years old with multiple sclerosis.

The rearrangement uses TRBV7-2 and TRBJ2-5; TRBD1 aligns across 7 bases. The CDR3 runs 15 residues. Germline loops: CDR1 SGHTA, CDR2 FQGNSA. With 5 bases clipped from V and 1 base from J, the junction kept 7 bases outside the gene matches. The CDR3 is CASSGTGQFQETQYF. In DNA form, the CDR3 reads TGTGCCAGCAGCGGCACGGGACAGTTCCAAGAGACCCAGTACTTC.

This rearrangement joins TRBV18 to TRBJ1-4, with 7 bases fitting TRBD1. J lost 8 bases, V lost 7 bases, and 7 bases had no gene match. The CDR3 is made up of 13 amino acids. Looked up from germline, CDR1 is KGHSH and CDR2 is LQKENI. For the CDR3, the DNA is TGTGCCAGCTTATCCGGGACAGAAGAAAAACTGTTTTTT. This codes for CASLSGTEEKLFF.

This clonotype appeared a few times. The CDR3, as DNA: TGTGCCAGTTCCTGGGCGGGGGACACTGAAGCTTTCTTT. It translates to CASSWAGDTEAFF. This sequence joins TRBV2 and TRBJ1-1; TRBD1 is a possible D gene (5 bases). The V and J ends lost 9 bases and 3 bases respectively, with 14 bases between them. Per germline, CDR1 SNHLY and CDR2 FYNNEI. The CDR3 is 13 amino acids.

In this sample, this clonotype turned up a few times. The chain combines TRBV9 with TRBJ2-3, with TRBD2 matching 14 bases. After removal of 4 bases from V and 0 bases from J, the junction contained 7 bases not matched to a gene. Germline V gene sequence: CDR1 SGDLS, CDR2 YYNGEE. The CDR3 has 18 amino acids. DNA of the CDR3: TGTGCCAGCAGCATCGGGACTAGCGGGGGTCTAAGCACAGATACGCAGTATTTT. Amino acid sequence: CASSIGTSGGLSTDTQYF.

The chain has TRBV7-8 and TRBJ1-1; 7 bases map to TRBD1. The length of the CDR3 is 16 residues. Per germline, CDR1 SGHVS and CDR2 FQNEAQ. The V segment lost 5 bases and the J segment 0 bases; nucleotides outside the gene matches: 9. The CDR3 here is CASSLRDRRMNTEAFF. CDR3 sequence (DNA): TGTGCCAGCAGCCTCCGGGACAGACGCATGAACACTGAAGCTTTCTTT.

This clonotype is a singleton in its sample. The rearrangement uses TRBV4-2 and TRBJ1-5, with 10 bases lining up with TRBD1. The CDR3 runs 19 residues. Trimming at V came to 0 bases and at J to 1 base, leaving 9 bases not matched to a gene. The germline V gene encodes CDR1 LGHNA and CDR2 YNFKEQ. The CDR3 DNA reads TGTGCCAGCAGCCAAGACCGTCCGGGACAGGGGCCAAGCAATCAGCCCCAGCATTTT. Translated: CASSQDRPGQGPSNQPQHF.

CDR3 sequence reads: CASGSNRVTNEKLFF. The CDR3 DNA reads as TGTGCCAGCGGCAGTAACAGGGTGACTAATGAAAAACTGTTTTTT. The V and J genes are TRBV7-8 and TRBJ1-4; D perhaps matches TRBD1 (6 bases). V shed 8 bases and J shed 2 bases, with 15 bases lying between them. Germline V gene sequence: CDR1 SGHVS, CDR2 FQNEAQ. The CDR3 runs 15 residues.

The genes are TRBV7-9 and TRBJ2-3; D tentatively fits TRBD1 or TRBD2 (5 bases each). Between the trimmed V and J ends, which lost 1 base and 3 bases, there was a span of 23 bases. From germline, CDR1 is SEHNR and CDR2 FQNEAQ (reference sequence). The CDR3 sequence is 19 residues long. The CDR3 nucleotides are TGTGCCAGCAGCTTAGGGTCGGCGACAGTTGGGGGAGTTACAGATACGCAGTATTTT. The encoded protein is CASSLGSATVGGVTDTQYF.

This clonotype occurred many times. This chain uses TRBV4-1 with TRBJ2-7; D call uncertain. V was pared by 0 bases and J by 3 bases, with 6 bases between. CDR1 is MGHRA, CDR2 YSYEKL, per germline. The CDR3 has 13 residues. CDR3 protein: CASSQDRSYEQYF. CDR3 coding DNA: TGCGCCAGCAGCCAAGACAGAAGCTACGAGCAGTACTTC.

This clonotype was seen more than once but under ten times. The gene calls are TRBV20-1 and TRBJ2-1; D remains unclear. From germline, CDR1 is DFQATT and CDR2 SNEGSKA (reference sequence). V lost 6 bases to trimming and J lost 3 bases, with 21 bases between them. CDR3 length: 16 residues. The CDR3 DNA reads as TGCAGTGCAATACCTACGCTATCATTTCACTACAATGAGCAGTTCTTC. Encoded protein: CSAIPTLSFHYNEQFF.

V and J are TRBV12-3 or TRBV12-4 and TRBJ2-3; D unresolved. The CDR3 covers 14 residues. Trimming cost V 2 bases and J 1 base, with 7 bases left between them. For the CDR3, the DNA is TGTGCCAGCAGTTTACGGGCGGGCACAGATACGCAGTATTTT. Amino acid sequence: CASSLRAGTDTQYF.

CDR3 coding DNA: TGTGCCAGCAGTTCATTTGGGGAACCGGGACAGTCCAGGGGTGAGCAGTTCTTC. As protein: CASSSFGEPGQSRGEQFF. V gene TRBV27 combines with J gene TRBJ2-1; 7 nucleotides line up with TRBD1. Losses at the gene ends were 4 bases for V and 9 bases for J; bases not matched to a gene: 21. CDR3 length: 18 residues. Germline V gene sequence: CDR1 MNHEY, CDR2 SMNVEV (reference sequence).

This chain connects TRBV7-2 to TRBJ2-7; D unclear. The CDR3 is 15 residues long. CDR1 and CDR2 (germline): SGHTA, FQGNSA. The V gene lost 4 bases and the J gene lost 5 bases, with 18 bases spanning the gap. The chain's CDR3 is CASSSPTLPGHEQYF. Here the CDR3 DNA reads TGTGCCAGCAGCTCCCCTACTCTACCGGGCCACGAGCAGTACTTC.

V usage is TRBV5-1 and J usage is TRBJ2-7; D gene uncertain. The CDR3 covers 13 residues. V dropped 2 bases and J dropped 3 bases, with 9 bases sitting between them. In germline, CDR1 is SGHRS, CDR2 YFSETQ. The DNA for the CDR3 is TGCGCCAGCAGCTTCGGACCTAACTACGAGCAGTACTTC. Its protein is CASSFGPNYEQYF.

The chain uses TRBV5-1 and TRBJ2-1, with no clear D. V gave up 4 bases and J gave up 9 bases, with 11 bases separating them. Germline CDR1 reads SGHRS; CDR2 reads YFSETQ. The CDR3 extends over 12 amino acids. The CDR3 region is CASSPLVGEQFF. DNA of the CDR3: TGCGCCAGCAGCCCGCTGGTGGGTGAGCAGTTCTTC. Based on the CDR3 plus reference TRBV5-1 and TRBJ2-1, the full variable domain is KAGVTQTPRYLIKTRGQQVTLSCSPISGHRSVSWYQQTPGQGLQFLFEYFSETQRNKGNFPGRFSGRQFSNSRSEMNVSTLELGDSALYLCASSPLVGEQFFGPGTRLTVL.

The table lists this clonotype with a few counts. The chain recombines TRBV28 with TRBJ2-3, with D maybe TRBD2 (5 bases). V was cut by 8 bases and J by 6 bases, with 9 bases left in between. CDR3 length: 11 amino acids. CDR1 and CDR2 (germline): MDHEN, SYDVKM. The CDR3 DNA is TGTGCCAGCCTAGTAGCGGATACGCAGTATTTT. This encodes CASLVADTQYF.

This clonotype has just a few counts. V is TRBV7-2 and J is TRBJ2-2; D remains unclear. In germline, CDR1 is SGHTA, CDR2 FQGNSA. The CDR3 has 11 amino acids. V was clipped by 3 bases and J by 9 bases, with 5 bases between them. This CDR3 reads CASSFHWELFF. The DNA for the CDR3 is TGTGCCAGCAGCTTCCATTGGGAGCTGTTTTTT. The full variable domain, in which reference TRBV7-2 and TRBJ2-2 provide the parts outside the CDR3, is GAGVSQSPSNKVTEKGKDVELRCDPISGHTALYWYRQSLGQGLEFLIYFQGNSAPDKSGLPSDRFSAERTGGSVSTLTIQRTQQEDSAVYLCASSFHWELFFGEGSRLTVL.

The rearrangement uses TRBV5-6 and TRBJ1-5; D is undetermined. Trimming shortened V by 4 bases and J by 5 bases, and 16 bases separated the two germline ends. The CDR3 spans 15 residues. Germline loops: CDR1 SGHDT, CDR2 YYEEEE. The CDR3 DNA reads TGTGCCAGCAGCCTCACAAGGGAGAGGGATCAGCCCCAGCATTTT. Its protein product is CASSLTRERDQPQHF.

This clonotype was counted between two and nine times. This rearrangement joins TRBV29-1 to TRBJ2-3, with D possibly TRBD2 on 7 matching bases. The CDR3 spans 16 residues. Per the germline V gene, CDR1 is SQVTM and CDR2 is ANQGSEA. Trimming shortened V by 5 bases and J by 2 bases, and 20 bases separated the two germline ends. CDR3 DNA sequence: TGCAGCGTTCCTAGATGGCGGGGGCTAAACACAGATACGCAGTATTTT. Translation gives CSVPRWRGLNTDTQYF.